The 26 T cell receptor beta chains in this list originate from one sample, sequenced in a study of OX40 agonist ivuxolimab in advanced cancers. Produced via immunoSEQ multiplex PCR; TCRdb's table is partial and in-frame only. The sample contains about 26,000 clones, around 83% of which appear only once. The material sequenced was CD4+ or CD8+ T cells sorted from blood, taken in a trial of the OX40 agonist ivuxolimab. Source of these receptors: an adult with an advanced solid tumor such as melanoma, head and neck, liver or kidney cancer.

This chain connects TRBV7-9 to TRBJ2-7, with D perhaps TRBD2 (5 bases). CDR1 and CDR2 (germline): SEHNR, FQNEAQ (reference sequence). The CDR3 is made up of 14 amino acids. Trimming took off 2 bases at V and 2 bases at J, with 10 bases between the two ends. This CDR3 is CASSLLGSTYEQYF. CDR3 DNA sequence: TGTGCCAGCAGCTTATTGGGGAGCACCTACGAGCAGTACTTC.

The V and J genes are TRBV28 and TRBJ2-7; either TRBD1 or TRBD2 may supply D (5 bases each). CDR3 length equals 14 residues. V was clipped by 7 bases and J by 2 bases, with 15 bases between them. Germline values: CDR1 MDHEN, CDR2 SYDVKM. The CDR3 reads CASTFGLGPYEQYF. In nucleotides, the CDR3 is TGTGCCAGCACCTTCGGACTGGGACCCTACGAGCAGTACTTC.

J is TRBJ2-1 and V is TRBV7-9; the D is unclear. V was pared by 2 bases and J by 1 base, with 6 bases between. Germline CDR1 reads SEHNR; CDR2 reads FQNEAQ (reference sequence). The CDR3 is made up of 14 amino acids. The CDR3 here is CASSLTNSYNEQFF. The CDR3 region has the DNA TGTGCCAGCAGCTTAACTAATTCCTACAATGAGCAGTTCTTC.

The chain is built from TRBV7-9 and TRBJ2-2; D gene ambiguous. The CDR3 covers 13 residues. Germline CDR1 SEHNR, CDR2 FQNEAQ (reference sequence). Between the trimmed V and J ends, which lost 0 bases and 6 bases, there was a span of 5 bases. The CDR3 sequence is CASSLALSGELFF. For the CDR3, the DNA is TGTGCCAGCAGCTTAGCTCTTTCCGGGGAGCTGTTTTTT.

The chain links TRBV6-1 to TRBJ2-1; no clear D gene. Germline values: CDR1 MNHNS, CDR2 SASEGT. The CDR3 extends over 14 amino acids. V was trimmed by 3 bases and J by 6 bases, leaving 12 bases between them. The chain's CDR3 is CASSDLSQFNEQFF. The CDR3 DNA reads TGTGCCAGCAGTGACCTCTCTCAGTTCAATGAGCAGTTCTTC.

The chain recombines TRBV5-6 with TRBJ2-7; the match to TRBD1 covers 8 bases. Looked up from germline, CDR1 is SGHDT and CDR2 is YYEEEE. J gave up 0 bases and V 3 bases, and 11 bases lay outside the gene matches. CDR3 size: 17 residues. This CDR3 is CASSSGADRDLSYEQYF. The CDR3 DNA reads TGTGCCAGCAGCTCCGGAGCGGACAGGGACCTCTCCTACGAGCAGTACTTC.

The chain uses TRBV2 and TRBJ1-5; D gene unclear. Per the germline V gene, CDR1 is SNHLY and CDR2 is FYNNEI. The V end was cut by 1 base, the J end by 5 bases, with 9 bases between. The length of the CDR3 is 14 residues. CDR3 bases: TGTGCCAGCAGTGAAGTCATTACGTATCAGCCCCAGCATTTT. Translating gives CASSEVITYQPQHF.

The chain uses TRBV4-3 and TRBJ1-4; TRBD1 aligns across 7 bases. Unmatched junction bases numbered 4, after V lost 4 bases and J lost 2 bases. CDR1 LGHNA and CDR2 YSLEER come from the germline V gene. CDR3 length: 15 amino acids. As DNA, the CDR3 is TGCGCCAGCAGCCTTGGGACAGCTACTAATGAAAAACTGTTTTTT. This sequence encodes CASSLGTATNEKLFF.

The chain couples TRBV6-5 to TRBJ1-2; possibly TRBD1 for D (6 bases). V shed 2 bases and J shed 6 bases, with 10 bases lying between them. Germline CDR1 is MNHEY and CDR2 is SVGAGI. The CDR3 runs to 13 residues. As DNA, the CDR3 is TGTGCCAGCAGTTACACTTACAGGGATGGCTACACCTTC. Protein product: CASSYTYRDGYTF.

This chain links TRBV7-9 with TRBJ2-5; D not certain. Germline values: CDR1 SEHNR, CDR2 FQNEAQ (reference sequence). The CDR3 totals 12 residues. The V gene lost 1 base and the J gene lost 3 bases, with 3 bases spanning the gap. CDR3 DNA: TGTGCCAGCAGCTTAGTCGAAGAGACCCAGTACTTC. This gives the protein CASSLVEETQYF.

In its sample, this clone was seen a few times. The V and J genes are TRBV9 and TRBJ2-7; D is unclear. The CDR3 sequence is 14 residues long. Germline values: CDR1 SGDLS, CDR2 YYNGEE. V was pared by 0 bases and J by 4 bases, with 11 bases between. The CDR3 sequence: CASSVDEYPYEQYF. The CDR3 DNA reads as TGTGCCAGCAGCGTAGATGAGTACCCTTACGAGCAGTACTTC. Filled out from reference TRBV9 and TRBJ2-7, the complete variable domain reads DSGVTQTPKHLITATGQRVTLRCSPRSGDLSVYWYQQSLDQGLQFLIQYYNGEERAKGNILERFSAQQFPDLHSELNLSSLELGDSALYFCASSVDEYPYEQYFGPGTRLTVT.

The J gene is TRBJ2-7, the V gene TRBV7-2, with 7 positions matching TRBD1. V shed 8 bases and J 2 bases; nucleotides not matched to a gene: 12. The CDR3 contains 15 residues. The germline V gene encodes CDR1 SGHTA and CDR2 FQGNSA. In DNA, the CDR3 is TGTGCCAGCGGCTACATGGGGACAGCACCCTACGAGCAGTACTTC. It yields the protein CASGYMGTAPYEQYF. The full variable domain, in which reference TRBV7-2 and TRBJ2-7 provide the parts outside the CDR3, is GAGVSQSPSNKVTEKGKDVELRCDPISGHTALYWYRQSLGQGLEFLIYFQGNSAPDKSGLPSDRFSAERTGGSVSTLTIQRTQQEDSAVYLCASGYMGTAPYEQYFGPGTRLTVT.

The chain carries TRBV11-2 and TRBJ2-3; no clear D gene. CDR3 size: 17 residues. Trimming pared 1 base from V and 5 bases from J, leaving 19 bases between. Germline CDR1 is SGHAT and CDR2 is FQNNGV. CDR3 sequence (DNA): TGTGCCAGCAGCTTAGTGACGGTCGCCGGTATTTTAGATACGCAGTATTTT. Amino acids: CASSLVTVAGILDTQYF.

The chain has TRBV7-2 and TRBJ2-2; D is unresolved. The CDR3 is made up of 16 amino acids. Germline V lookup: CDR1 SGHTA, CDR2 FQGNSA. Trimming stripped 4 bases from V and 3 bases from J, with 15 bases between. The CDR3 DNA reads as TGTGCCAGCAGCTCCTTGTCGGTAACCTACACCGGGGAGCTGTTTTTT. Protein sequence: CASSSLSVTYTGELFF.

This chain joins TRBV28 and TRBJ2-7; 7 nucleotides line up with TRBD1. Per the germline V gene, CDR1 is MDHEN and CDR2 is SYDVKM. V trimming: 3 bases; J trimming: 3 bases; junction bases outside the gene matches: 5. The CDR3 consists of 14 residues. As DNA, the CDR3 is TGTGCCAGCAGTTTCACAGGGGTTAACTACGAGCAGTACTTC. It is translated as CASSFTGVNYEQYF.

Concerning this clone itself: Other DNA sequences in this sample translate to the same CDR3. V and J are TRBV6-1 and TRBJ2-7; 7 bases agree with TRBD2. Germline CDR1 and CDR2: MNHNS and SASEGT. CDR3 length: 13 residues. Trimming at V came to 3 bases and at J to 5 bases, leaving 4 bases not matched to a gene. The DNA of the CDR3 is TGTGCCAGCAGTGAGGGGGGGACCGACGAGCAGTACTTC. Translated, it gives CASSEGGTDEQYF.

This chain's CDR3 is CASSQPGERQETQYF. The DNA of the CDR3 is TGTGCCAGCAGCCAGCCGGGGGAGAGGCAAGAGACCCAGTACTTC. V is TRBV5-4 and J is TRBJ2-5, with D perhaps TRBD2 (6 bases). Germline values: CDR1 SGHNT, CDR2 YYREEE (reference sequence). The V and J ends lost 4 bases and 2 bases respectively, with 15 bases between them. This CDR3 is 15 amino acids long.

The chain combines TRBV10-2 with TRBJ2-1, with D hard to call. Trimming took off 8 bases at V and 6 bases at J, with 17 bases between the two ends. CDR3 size: 14 residues. The germline CDR1 and CDR2 sequences are WSHSY and SAAADI. The CDR3 protein is CASRPGPLLNEQFF. CDR3 in DNA: TGCGCCAGCCGCCCGGGCCCGCTGCTCAATGAGCAGTTCTTC.

The chain links TRBV14 to TRBJ2-1; 9 bases align to TRBD1. The CDR3 covers 14 residues. V trimming: 5 bases; J trimming: 7 bases; junction bases outside the gene matches: 6. The germline V gene encodes CDR1 SGHDN and CDR2 FVKESK. The CDR3 reads CASSAHRGRNEQFF. The CDR3 DNA reads as TGTGCCAGCAGCGCGCACAGGGGGCGAAATGAGCAGTTCTTC.

This chain connects TRBV19 to TRBJ2-7; D remains unclear. The V gene's germline CDR1 is LNHDA and CDR2 SQIVND (reference sequence). The CDR3 is 11 amino acids. Trimming left V 4 bases short and J 0 bases short, with 1 base between. The CDR3: CASSNSYEQYF. CDR3 sequence (DNA): TGTGCCAGTAGTAACTCCTACGAGCAGTACTTC.

This clone has just a few counts. V usage is TRBV4-1 and J usage is TRBJ1-1, with D unclear. Trimming took off 5 bases at V and 5 bases at J, with 6 bases between the two ends. This CDR3 comprises 11 residues. Germline V gene data show CDR1 as MGHRA and CDR2 as YSYEKL. This CDR3 is CASSERTEAFF. The CDR3 nucleotides are TGCGCCAGCAGCGAAAGGACTGAAGCTTTCTTT.

This chain connects TRBV5-4 to TRBJ2-3, with 12 nucleotides matching TRBD2. V gave up 4 bases and J gave up 6 bases; unmatched junction bases: 12. The length of the CDR3 is 17 residues. Looked up from germline, CDR1 is SGHNT and CDR2 is YYREEE (reference sequence). For the CDR3, the DNA is TGTGCCAGCAGCCTTGGTGGCCTAGCGGGGGGGATCGATACGCAGTATTTT. This translates into CASSLGGLAGGIDTQYF.

This clone was counted once. The rearrangement links TRBV29-1 to TRBJ2-1, with D possibly being TRBD2 (6 bases). This CDR3 is built from 15 residues. Per germline, CDR1 SQVTM and CDR2 ANQGSEA. The V and J ends lost 3 bases and 6 bases respectively, with 18 bases between them. CDR3 region: CSVEIAVYPGNEQFF. DNA for the CDR3: TGCAGCGTTGAGATAGCGGTCTACCCTGGCAATGAGCAGTTCTTC.

The chain has TRBV6-5 and TRBJ2-1; no definite D call. Looked up from germline, CDR1 is MNHEY and CDR2 is SVGAGI. V dropped 2 bases and J dropped 6 bases, with 14 bases sitting between them. The CDR3 spans 15 residues. DNA for the CDR3: TGTGCCAGCAGTTACGATTGGACCGTGGGCAATGAGCAGTTCTTC. Translated: CASSYDWTVGNEQFF.

V is TRBV27 and J is TRBJ2-7, with a weak D call TRBD2 (7 bases). Trimming removed 11 bases from V and 3 bases from J, with 20 bases in between. This CDR3 region has 14 residues. The V gene's germline CDR1 is MNHEY and CDR2 SMNVEV (reference sequence). CDR3 coding DNA: TGTGCCTTGGGGGGGCGGGAAGAATACTACGAGCAGTACTTC. As protein: CALGGREEYYEQYF.

This clone was counted a single time. V usage is TRBV5-4 and J usage is TRBJ1-1; D might be TRBD1 (5 bases). CDR3 size: 12 residues. The germline V gene encodes CDR1 SGHNT and CDR2 YYREEE (reference sequence). V was clipped by 4 bases and J by 7 bases, with 11 bases between them. CDR3 coding DNA: TGTGCCAGCAGCGATGGGACTGTTGAAGCTTTCTTT. This sequence encodes CASSDGTVEAFF.